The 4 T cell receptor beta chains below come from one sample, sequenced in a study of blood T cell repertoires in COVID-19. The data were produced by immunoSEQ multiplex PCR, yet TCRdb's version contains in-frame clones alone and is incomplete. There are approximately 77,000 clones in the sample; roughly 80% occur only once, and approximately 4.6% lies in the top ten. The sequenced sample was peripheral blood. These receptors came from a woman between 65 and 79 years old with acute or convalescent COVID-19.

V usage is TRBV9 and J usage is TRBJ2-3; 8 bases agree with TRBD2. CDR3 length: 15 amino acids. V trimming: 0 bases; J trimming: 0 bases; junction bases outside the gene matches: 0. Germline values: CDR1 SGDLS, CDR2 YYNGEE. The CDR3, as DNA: TGTGCCAGCAGCGTAGTAGCGGGGAGCACAGATACGCAGTATTTT. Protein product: CASSVVAGSTDTQYF.

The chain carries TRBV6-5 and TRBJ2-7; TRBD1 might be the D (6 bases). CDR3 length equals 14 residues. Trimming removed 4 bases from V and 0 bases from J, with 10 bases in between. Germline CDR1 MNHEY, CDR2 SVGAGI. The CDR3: CASSWTVSSYEQYF. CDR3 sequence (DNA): TGTGCCAGCAGTTGGACAGTAAGCTCCTACGAGCAGTACTTC.

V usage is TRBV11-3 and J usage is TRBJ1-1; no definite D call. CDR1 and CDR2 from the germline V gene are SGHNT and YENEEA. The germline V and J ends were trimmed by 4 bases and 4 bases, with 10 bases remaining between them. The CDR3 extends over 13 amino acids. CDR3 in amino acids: CASSWSQRTEAFF. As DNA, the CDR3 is TGTGCCAGCAGCTGGAGTCAGCGCACTGAAGCTTTCTTT. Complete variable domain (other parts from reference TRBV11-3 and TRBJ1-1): EAGVVQSPRYKIIEKKQPVAFWCNPISGHNTLYWYLQNLGQGPELLIRYENEEAVDDSQLPKDRFSAERLKGVDSTLKIQPAELGDSAVYLCASSWSQRTEAFFGQGTRLTVV.

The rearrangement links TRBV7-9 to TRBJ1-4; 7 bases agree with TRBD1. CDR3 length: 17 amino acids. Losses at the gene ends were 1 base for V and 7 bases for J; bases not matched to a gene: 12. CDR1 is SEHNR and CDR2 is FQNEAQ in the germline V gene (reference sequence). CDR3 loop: CASSLGTGSPGGEKLFF. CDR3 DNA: TGTGCCAGCAGCTTAGGGACAGGTTCCCCCGGCGGTGAAAAACTGTTTTTT.